These 30 T cell receptor beta chains share one sample of origin, sequenced in a study of T cells in Graves' hyperthyroidism and ophthalmopathy. Researchers took RNA transcripts and amplified the TCR beta CDR3 regions from them. Carried out on the TCR CDR3, a first-round RT-PCR used the HTBI primer set. TCRdb re-called the multiplex PCR reads with MiXCR, one entry per CDR3 protein. The profile shows roughly 260,000 distinct CDR3 sequences, about 14% of them singletons. Source material: blood. These receptors were taken from a woman in her thirties or forties with Graves' hyperthyroidism that later progressed to Graves' ophthalmopathy.

This clonotype occurred many times. The chain joins TRBV20-1 to TRBJ2-7, with TRBD1 as a possible D gene (5 bases). The V end was cut by 1 base, the J end by 3 bases, with 10 bases between. The CDR3 is 13 amino acids. Germline CDR1 and CDR2: DFQATT and SNEGSKA (reference sequence). The CDR3 nucleotides read TGCAGTGCTAGAGCAGACAGAGACTACGAGCAGTACTTC. Translation: CSARADRDYEQYF.

This clonotype was seen repeatedly, ten times or more. The chain employs TRBV3-1 and TRBJ2-1, with no clear D. From germline, CDR1 is LGHDT and CDR2 YNNKEL (reference sequence). The CDR3 has 13 residues. V was cut by 7 bases and J by 4 bases, with 11 bases left in between. The CDR3 DNA is TGTGCCAGCACCGACTCATTTTACAATGAGCAGTTCTTC. The encoded protein is CASTDSFYNEQFF.

V gene TRBV27 combines with J gene TRBJ1-5, with a possible D match to TRBD1 (5 bases). V was clipped by 7 bases and J by 0 bases, with 13 bases between them. This CDR3 has 15 amino acids. Looked up from germline, CDR1 is MNHEY and CDR2 is SMNVEV (reference sequence). Here the CDR3 DNA reads TGTGCCAGCAAACCGGGACGGTATAGCAATCAGCCCCAGCATTTT. Its translation: CASKPGRYSNQPQHF.

This clonotype was observed at least ten times. V and J are TRBV15 and TRBJ1-1; no firm D call. The CDR3 runs 14 residues. Trimming took off 1 base at V and 5 bases at J, with 11 bases between the two ends. Germline V gene sequence: CDR1 LNHNV, CDR2 YYDKDF (reference sequence). CDR3 nucleotides: TGTGCCACCAGCAGAGCCGGGGTAGGGACTGAAGCTTTCTTT. It encodes CATSRAGVGTEAFF.

J is TRBJ2-6 and V is TRBV19; 9 nucleotides match TRBD2. Germline CDR1 is LNHDA and CDR2 is SQIVND (reference sequence). This CDR3 has 17 residues. Trimming at V came to 7 bases and at J to 4 bases, leaving 11 bases not matched to a gene. CDR3 sequence: CASNDGGGATGANVLTF. DNA of the CDR3: TGTGCCAGTAACGATGGCGGGGGGGCAACGGGGGCCAACGTCCTGACTTTC.

This clonotype was detected ten times or more. The CDR3 bases are TGCAGTGCTAGGACAGCTCCCCGCGAAGCTTTCTTT. Its protein is CSARTAPREAFF. The chain is built from TRBV20-1 and TRBJ1-1, with D possibly TRBD1 on 5 matching bases. The CDR3 is 12 residues long. Germline V gene lookup returns CDR1 DFQATT and CDR2 SNEGSKA (reference sequence). V was clipped by 3 bases and J by 8 bases, with 13 bases between them.

The sample holds many counts of this clonotype. The chain combines TRBV6-1 with TRBJ1-2; D is possibly TRBD1 (5 bases). CDR1 is MNHNS and CDR2 is SASEGT in the germline V gene. CDR3 length: 12 residues. The ends were cut back, 5 bases at V and 4 bases at J, with 8 bases in the middle. The CDR3 here is CASSTGLYGYTF. CDR3 in DNA: TGTGCCAGCAGTACAGGACTCTATGGCTACACCTTC.

This clonotype was detected a few times. The chain has TRBV20-1 and TRBJ1-5, with D hard to call. V was clipped by 3 bases and J by 0 bases, with 9 bases between them. CDR1 and CDR2 from the germline V gene are DFQATT and SNEGSKA (reference sequence). The CDR3 is made up of 14 amino acids. The CDR3 protein is CSARPGNSNQPQHF. The CDR3 region has the DNA TGCAGTGCTAGGCCCGGGAATAGCAATCAGCCCCAGCATTTT.

V usage is TRBV10-3 and J usage is TRBJ1-2; tentatively, D is TRBD1 (6 bases). Germline V gives CDR1 ENHRY, CDR2 SYGVKD. Trimming pared 4 bases from V and 7 bases from J, leaving 19 bases between. This CDR3 is built from 15 residues. DNA for the CDR3: TGTGCCATCAGTGTGCGGGGGGCCCCACAGAGTGGCTACACCTTC. It specifies CAISVRGAPQSGYTF.

This clonotype was counted ten times or more. The CDR3 region is CASSVRDWIFSSYNEQFF. The CDR3 DNA reads as TGTGCCAGCAGCGTCCGGGACTGGATTTTTAGCTCCTACAATGAGCAGTTCTTC. V usage is TRBV14 and J usage is TRBJ2-1, with D maybe TRBD2 (6 bases). Germline CDR1 SGHDN, CDR2 FVKESK. This CDR3 has 18 residues. The germline V and J ends were trimmed by 5 bases and 0 bases, with 20 bases remaining between them.

This clonotype occurred many times. V gene TRBV12-3 or TRBV12-4 combines with J gene TRBJ2-7, with D perhaps assigned TRBD1 or TRBD2 (6 bases each). This CDR3 has 15 amino acids. V lost 4 bases and J 7 bases, leaving 20 bases between the germline ends. DNA for the CDR3: TGTGCCAGCAGTTCTGGGGGGCGCTCCGGGAGAGAGCAGTACTTC. Translating gives CASSSGGRSGREQYF.

The V gene is TRBV7-3, the J gene TRBJ2-1; D ambiguous. The V end lost 3 bases, the J end lost 9 bases, and 12 bases lay between the germline ends. The CDR3 contains 13 residues. CDR1 and CDR2 from the germline V gene are SGHTA and FQGTGA. CDR3 sequence: CASSLDPSGEQFF. CDR3 coding DNA: TGTGCCAGCAGCTTGGACCCCTCCGGTGAGCAGTTCTTC.

The CDR3 nucleotides are TGTGCCAGCAGACGACAGGGTGGGACTGAAGCTTTCTTT. Amino acid sequence: CASRRQGGTEAFF. This chain joins TRBV7-2 and TRBJ1-1; 7 bases are a match to TRBD1. Trimming at V came to 6 bases and at J to 5 bases, leaving 6 bases not matched to a gene. Germline values: CDR1 SGHTA, CDR2 FQGNSA. The CDR3 covers 13 residues.

V is TRBV4-2 and J is TRBJ2-7, with D possibly being TRBD2 (5 bases). This CDR3 has 15 amino acids. Germline V lookup: CDR1 LGHNA, CDR2 YNFKEQ. V shed 3 bases and J shed 4 bases, with 16 bases lying between them. CDR3 DNA: TGTGCCAGCAGCCAGTTTGTGGGAGAAGTTTACGAGCAGTACTTC. This sequence encodes CASSQFVGEVYEQYF.

This clonotype was observed at least ten times. The CDR3 region has the DNA TGTGCCAGCAGTTTATTCGCTGGTCAGCGAGGGGAAAAACTGTTTTTT. This codes for CASSLFAGQRGEKLFF. V and J are TRBV27 and TRBJ1-4; D not resolved. The CDR3 loop spans 16 amino acids. V lost 1 base and J 8 bases, leaving 17 bases between the germline ends. Germline V gene sequence: CDR1 MNHEY, CDR2 SMNVEV (reference sequence).

This clonotype was seen at least ten times. The chain recombines TRBV7-2 with TRBJ2-7; D possibly corresponds to TRBD2 (6 bases). Germline lookup yields CDR1 SGHTA and CDR2 FQGNSA. Trimming took off 1 base at V and 2 bases at J, with 12 bases between the two ends. This CDR3 spans 15 amino acids. The CDR3 region is CASSLGGGITYEQYF. The CDR3 nucleotides read TGTGCCAGCAGCTTAGGAGGCGGGATTACCTACGAGCAGTACTTC.

This clonotype appeared many times. The chain is built from TRBV27 and TRBJ1-4; maybe TRBD1 (5 bases). The CDR3 consists of 13 residues. Germline assignment: CDR1 MNHEY and CDR2 SMNVEV (reference sequence). The ends were cut back, 2 bases at V and 6 bases at J, with 7 bases in the middle. The CDR3 DNA reads TGTGCCAGCAGTTTAATCAGGGATGAAAAACTGTTTTTT. Translated: CASSLIRDEKLFF.

This clonotype was seen more than once but under ten times. In this CDR3 the conserved last residue, phenylalanine or tryptophan, is missing, so a read error is likely. The CDR3 coding sequence is TGTGCCAGCAGGGAGAGGGGGCACACTGAAGCTTTCTTA. Encoded protein: CASRERGHTEAFL. The chain joins TRBV27 to TRBJ1-1; 7 positions match TRBD1. The J segment lost 3 bases and the V segment lost 6 bases, leaving 4 bases of the junction unmatched. The CDR3 is 13 residues long. Germline V CDR1 and CDR2: MNHEY, SMNVEV (reference sequence).

The chain uses TRBV10-2 and TRBJ2-2; no definite D call. Trimming pared 7 bases from V and 4 bases from J, leaving 4 bases between. This CDR3 has 11 residues. In germline, CDR1 is WSHSY, CDR2 SAAADI. The CDR3 DNA sequence: TGCGCCAGCACTTTCACCGGGGAGCTGTTTTTT. Translating it yields CASTFTGELFF.

This clonotype was recorded many times. The chain links TRBV20-1 to TRBJ2-7, with TRBD2 identical over 10 bases. Germline values: CDR1 DFQATT, CDR2 SNEGSKA (reference sequence). This CDR3 contains 12 residues. V was pared by 6 bases and J by 6 bases, with 5 bases of the junction left unmatched. This CDR3 reads CSAASGRGEQYF. The DNA of the CDR3 is TGCAGTGCGGCTAGCGGGAGAGGCGAGCAGTACTTC.

This clonotype was counted at least ten times. This chain joins TRBV5-1 and TRBJ1-5; 9 bases are a match to TRBD1. This CDR3 has 15 residues. V was pared by 4 bases and J by 6 bases, with 8 bases of the junction left unmatched. Per germline, CDR1 SGHRS and CDR2 YFSETQ. The CDR3 spells CASSRTGGASQPQHF. As DNA, the CDR3 is TGCGCCAGCAGCCGTACAGGGGGCGCATCTCAGCCCCAGCATTTT.

This clonotype occurred a few times. A read error may explain this, as a much larger clone is one base away. The chain links TRBV2 to TRBJ2-7; D call uncertain. The germline CDR1 and CDR2 sequences are SNHLY and FYNNEI. V lost 4 bases, J lost 0 bases, and 7 bases lay in between. The CDR3 consists of 13 residues. The CDR3 reads CASSGNYSYEQYF. The CDR3 DNA reads as TGTGCCAGCAGTGGAAACTACTCCTACGAGCAGTACTTC.

At least ten counts were recorded for this clonotype. The V and J genes are TRBV28 and TRBJ2-7; D is ambiguous. The CDR3 extends over 15 amino acids. CDR1 is MDHEN and CDR2 is SYDVKM in the germline V gene. V lost 6 bases and J 4 bases, leaving 19 bases between the germline ends. CDR3 in DNA: TGTGCCAGCAGCTTAGTCCGGGCCCTTGAGTACGAGCAGTACTTC. As protein: CASSLVRALEYEQYF.

The genes are TRBV27 and TRBJ1-6; D is unclear. V gave up 7 bases and J gave up 3 bases, with 13 bases separating them. There are 15 residues in the CDR3. The germline V gene encodes CDR1 MNHEY and CDR2 SMNVEV (reference sequence). The CDR3 loop reads CASKYGRSYNSPLHF. The CDR3 DNA reads as TGTGCCAGCAAGTATGGGAGGAGCTATAATTCACCCCTCCACTTT.

The table lists this clonotype with many counts. The chain couples TRBV11-2 to TRBJ2-7; D may match TRBD1 or TRBD2 (6 bases each). The CDR3 totals 18 residues. The germline V gene encodes CDR1 SGHAT and CDR2 FQNNGV. Trimming removed 1 base from V and 3 bases from J, with 22 bases in between. CDR3 amino acids: CASSLVPSGGGFGYEQYF. The CDR3, as DNA: TGTGCCAGCAGCTTAGTCCCTTCCGGGGGCGGGTTTGGCTACGAGCAGTACTTC.

This clonotype was detected ten times or more. The CDR3 spells CATSRSGTIMETQYF. The CDR3, as DNA: TGTGCCACCAGCAGATCAGGGACTATAATGGAGACCCAGTACTTC. This chain connects TRBV15 to TRBJ2-5; 7 bases are shared with TRBD2. Germline V gives CDR1 LNHNV, CDR2 YYDKDF (reference sequence). V gave up 2 bases and J gave up 5 bases; unmatched junction bases: 8. The CDR3 is made up of 15 amino acids.

This clonotype came up many times. The chain combines TRBV11-2 with TRBJ2-7; TRBD1 matches at 7 bases. V was clipped by 4 bases and J by 2 bases; unmatched bases: 8. Germline loops: CDR1 SGHAT, CDR2 FQNNGV. This CDR3 has 15 residues. The CDR3 DNA follows: TGTGCCAGCAGCTATCAGACAGGGTCCCCCTACGAGCAGTACTTC. Translation: CASSYQTGSPYEQYF.

This clonotype was counted ten times or more. The chain employs TRBV5-6 and TRBJ1-1, with D unresolved. CDR1 is SGHDT, CDR2 YYEEEE, per germline. This CDR3 spans 17 amino acids. V was clipped by 1 base and J by 6 bases, with 22 bases between them. CDR3 nucleotide sequence: TGTGCCAGCAGCTTGTTTGTTGAGATGCGGGTTTCTCCTGAAGCTTTCTTT. It is translated as CASSLFVEMRVSPEAFF.

This clonotype was recorded at least ten times. The chain couples TRBV2 to TRBJ1-6; no firm D call. The CDR3 is 14 residues long. V shed 9 bases and J shed 0 bases, with 9 bases lying between them. Germline V gene sequence: CDR1 SNHLY, CDR2 FYNNEI. The CDR3 loop is CASSGSSYNSPLHF. Here the CDR3 DNA reads TGTGCCAGTTCAGGTTCCTCCTATAATTCACCCCTCCACTTT.

This clonotype was seen at least ten times. The chain recombines TRBV7-8 with TRBJ2-6, with D possibly being TRBD1 (6 bases). Trimming removed 9 bases at V and 0 bases at J, with 15 bases between. CDR3 length equals 16 residues. Germline lookup yields CDR1 SGHVS and CDR2 FQNEAQ. This chain's CDR3 is CASQGLPSSGANVLTF. The CDR3 DNA sequence: TGTGCCAGTCAGGGGCTACCAAGCTCTGGGGCCAACGTCCTGACTTTC.